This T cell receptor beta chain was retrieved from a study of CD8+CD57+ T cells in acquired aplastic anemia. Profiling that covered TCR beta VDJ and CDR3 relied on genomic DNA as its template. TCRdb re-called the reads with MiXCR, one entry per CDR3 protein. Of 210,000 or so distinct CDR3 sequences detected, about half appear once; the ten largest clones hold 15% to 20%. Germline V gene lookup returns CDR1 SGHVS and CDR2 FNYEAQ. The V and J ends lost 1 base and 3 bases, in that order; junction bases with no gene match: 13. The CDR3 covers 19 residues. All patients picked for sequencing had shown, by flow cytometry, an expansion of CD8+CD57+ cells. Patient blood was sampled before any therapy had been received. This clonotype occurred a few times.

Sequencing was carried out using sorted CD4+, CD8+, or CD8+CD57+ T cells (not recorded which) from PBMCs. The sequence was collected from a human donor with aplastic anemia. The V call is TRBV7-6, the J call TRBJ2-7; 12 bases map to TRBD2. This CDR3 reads CASSLEASGGAVGGYEQYF. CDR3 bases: TGTGCCAGCAGCTTAGAGGCTAGCGGGGGGGCGGTCGGAGGCTACGAGCAGTACTTC.